A selection of T cell receptor beta chains follows, all from one sample in a study of human T cells and chemical hapten exposure. From the RACE reads, TCRdb called clonotypes with MiXCR, one entry per CDR3 protein. The table includes roughly 120,000 distinct CDR3 sequences, about 13% detected once. Sequences were derived from whole blood, sampled in connection with sensitization to the hapten diphenylcyclopropenone (DPC). These receptors were taken from a man aged 18 to 29 with alopecia areata. Some clones in this sample may be carry-over from other donors' samples. CDR3s include the opening cysteine and the closing phenylalanine or tryptophan. The order of the fields is J gene, CDR3 length, D gene, V gene, clone size, CDR3 DNA, CDR3 protein. The D gene is left open where the match is weak. The size of a clone is reported for some rows only, either as once, few or many, or as a class for expanded clones.

>TRBJ2-7|13|NA|TRBV29-1|NA
TGCAGCGTTTTCAGGGGAACAGGCGACGAGCAGTACTTC
CSVFRGTGDEQYF
>TRBJ2-5|13|NA|TRBV7-7|few
TGTGCCAGCAGCTTAACATCGGGGGAGACCCAGTACTTC
CASSLTSGETQYF
>TRBJ2-2|15|NA|TRBV11-2|NA
TGTGCCAGCAGACATTCACCCTGGCAGACCGGGGAGCTGTTTTTT
CASRHSPWQTGELFF
>TRBJ2-7|15|TRBD2|TRBV5-1|many
TGCGCCAGCAGCTTAGGCGGGGGGGCCGCCTACGAGCAGTACTTC
CASSLGGGAAYEQYF
>TRBJ1-5|12|NA|TRBV12-3/TRBV12-4|few
TGTGCCAGCTGTCTGGACAATCAGCCCCAGCATTTT
CASCLDNQPQHF
>TRBJ1-1|15|NA|TRBV9|NA
TGTGCCAGCAGCGTAGAGGCATTTGGGTCGACTGAAGCTTACTTT
CASSVEAFGSTEAYF
>TRBJ2-1|15|TRBD2|TRBV11-2|few
TGTGCCAGCAGCAAGCGGGGGGGCTTCAACAATGAGCAGTTCTTC
CASSKRGGFNNEQFF
>TRBJ2-3|16|TRBD1|TRBV28|NA
TGTGCCAGCAGTTTATGGACAGGGGGTACAACTGATACGCAGTATTTT
CASSLWTGGTTDTQYF
>TRBJ2-7|12|TRBD1|TRBV18|few
TGTGCCAGCACGGGACAGCCCTACGAGCAGTACTTC
CASTGQPYEQYF
>TRBJ2-7|13|NA|TRBV7-2|NA
TGTGCCAGCAGCTTAATCCCGGAAGGCGAGCAGTACTTC
CASSLIPEGEQYF
>TRBJ1-1|15|NA|TRBV12-3/TRBV12-4|NA
TGTGCCAGCAGTCCCCGGGGGGGGCCGAACACTGAAGCTTTCTTT
CASSPRGGPNTEAFF
>TRBJ2-1|16|NA|TRBV28|few
TGTGCCAGCAGACCACCCTCTACCGGGGGCTACAATGAGCAGTTCTTC
CASRPPSTGGYNEQFF
>TRBJ1-1|15|NA|TRBV5-1|NA
TGCGCCAGCAGCTTGGATCCAGCACGACGAACTGAAGCTTTCTTT
CASSLDPARRTEAFF
>TRBJ2-1|11|NA|TRBV12-3/TRBV12-4|NA
TGTGCCAGCAGTTTATTATATGAGCAGTTCTTC
CASSLLYEQFF
>TRBJ2-3|16|NA|TRBV7-9|NA
TGTGCCAGCAGCTTATCACGGGGGGCGGAGACAGATACGCAGTATTTT
CASSLSRGAETDTQYF
>TRBJ2-7|12|TRBD1|TRBV20-1|NA
TGCAGTGCCAACGACAGGGTTGATGAGCAGTACTTC
CSANDRVDEQYF
>TRBJ1-1|14|NA|TRBV5-1|NA
TGCGCCAGCAGCAGGGGGACGGTAAACACTGAAGCTTTCTTT
CASSRGTVNTEAFF
>TRBJ2-5|11|NA|TRBV20-1|NA
TGCAGTGCTTCCCAAGAAGAGACCCAGTACTTC
CSASQEETQYF
>TRBJ2-3|13|NA|TRBV5-1|few
TGCGCCAGCTGGCAGCCAAACACAGATACGCAGTATTTT
CASWQPNTDTQYF
>TRBJ1-1|16|TRBD1|TRBV4-3|few
TGCGCCAGCAGCCAAGATTTCTTAGGGGGACAGGGGCCTGCTTTCTTT
CASSQDFLGGQGPAFF
>TRBJ2-5|13|NA|TRBV2|few
TGTGCCAGCCCATGGAGAGGGAAAGAGACCCAGTACTTC
CASPWRGKETQYF
>TRBJ1-1|15|TRBD1|TRBV12-3/TRBV12-4|few
TGTGCCAGCAGTTTTGACAGGGGGCCCGGTACTGAAGCTTTCTTT
CASSFDRGPGTEAFF
>TRBJ2-7|14|NA|TRBV7-9|NA
TGTGCCAGCAGCTTACGGGCAGGGGATGGCGAGCAGTACTTC
CASSLRAGDGEQYF
>TRBJ2-2|15|NA|TRBV24-1|NA
TGTGCCACCAGTGAGTCGGACAGACACACCGGGGAGCTGTTTTTT
CATSESDRHTGELFF
>TRBJ1-1|16|NA|TRBV20-1|few
TGCAGTGCTACCAAGGGACGGAGGGGATTGAACACTGAAGCTTTCTTT
CSATKGRRGLNTEAFF
>TRBJ1-4|17|NA|TRBV27|few
TGTGCCAGCAGTAAACAGGGTATTGGTTGGGCTAATGAAAAACTGTTTTTT
CASSKQGIGWANEKLFF
>TRBJ2-1|16|NA|TRBV6-5|NA
TGTGCCAGCAGTTCCCCCCCGGAGGTCTCCTACAATGAGCAGTTCTTC
CASSSPPEVSYNEQFF
>TRBJ2-7|12|NA|TRBV29-1|many
TGCAGCGTTGAAGATTCAGGGTTCGAGCAGTACTTC
CSVEDSGFEQYF
>TRBJ1-5|13|NA|TRBV19|few
TGTGCCAGTAGTCTTATTAGCAATCAGCCCCAGCATTTT
CASSLISNQPQHF
>TRBJ2-3|15|NA|TRBV7-2|NA
TGTGCCAGCAGCTTGAGGGGAGAACACACAGATACGCAGTATTTT
CASSLRGEHTDTQYF
>TRBJ1-2|12|NA|TRBV29-1|many
TGCAGCGAAGAGACAGCAAACTATGGCTACACCTTC
CSEETANYGYTF
>TRBJ1-2|14|TRBD1|TRBV4-3|many
TGCGCCAGCAGCTCACACAGGGGAGACTATGGCTACACCTTC
CASSSHRGDYGYTF
>TRBJ1-4|13|NA|TRBV5-6|few
TGTGCCAGCAGCTTGGGGGGATACGAAAAACTGTTTTTT
CASSLGGYEKLFF
>TRBJ2-5|14|TRBD1|TRBV2|many
TGTGCCAGCAGCGCCTGGACAGGGCAAGAGACCCAGTACTTC
CASSAWTGQETQYF
>TRBJ1-5|15|NA|TRBV4-1|few
TGCGCCAGCAGCCAAGTGGCGGCAGGAGATCAGCCCCAGCATTTT
CASSQVAAGDQPQHF
>TRBJ2-5|14|NA|TRBV7-3|few
TGTGCCAGCAGCTTAAGGGGGGACCAAGAGACCCAGTACTTC
CASSLRGDQETQYF
>TRBJ2-3|18|NA|TRBV20-1|few
TGCAGTGCTAGAGGATACGACCTCGGGCTCCCTTTCACAGATACGCAGTATTTT
CSARGYDLGLPFTDTQYF
>TRBJ1-2|14|TRBD1|TRBV20-1|few
TGCAGTGCATGGACAGGGGGCGAGGGCTATGGCTACACCTTC
CSAWTGGEGYGYTF
>TRBJ2-5|14|NA|TRBV4-3|NA
TGCGCCAGCAGCCAATTTGATGGAGGAGAGACCCAGTACTTC
CASSQFDGGETQYF
>TRBJ2-4|17|NA|TRBV9|NA
TGTGCCAGCAGCGTAGAAGGCAGGGGTGGATCCAAAAACATTCAGTACTTC
CASSVEGRGGSKNIQYF
>TRBJ2-1|13|NA|TRBV9|NA
TGTGCCAGCAGCCCCGACTACAGAGCCCCTCAGTTCTTC
CASSPDYRAPQFF
>TRBJ1-2|15|NA|TRBV27|NA
TGTGCCAGCAACTCAAGGGGGGGCCTTAACTATGGCTACACCTTC
CASNSRGGLNYGYTF
>TRBJ2-7|16|TRBD1|TRBV27|few
TGTGCCAGCAGTTTGTCATGGACAGGGAGTTCCTACGAGCAGTACTTC
CASSLSWTGSSYEQYF
>TRBJ2-1|14|NA|TRBV20-1|many
TGCAGTGCTAGAGATATCGGGGCGGGGAATGAGCAGTTCTTC
CSARDIGAGNEQFF
>TRBJ1-3|15|NA|TRBV9|NA
TGTGCCAGCAGCGTAGGAGGCGGAGGGGGAAACACCATATATTTT
CASSVGGGGGNTIYF
>TRBJ2-1|15|NA|TRBV7-7|few
TGTGCCAGCAGCTCTGCGGTGAGCTCCTACAATGAGCAGTTCTTC
CASSSAVSSYNEQFF
>TRBJ1-1|15|NA|TRBV6-1|NA
TGTGCCAGCAGTGAAGCGGCAGCTGCGAACACTGAAGCTTTCTTT
CASSEAAAANTEAFF
>TRBJ2-3|13|NA|TRBV24-1|many
TGTGCCACCATATCCAGCGGAACAGATACGCAGTATTTT
CATISSGTDTQYF
>TRBJ2-5|15|NA|TRBV11-2|NA
TGTGCCAGCAGCTCCACAGGGATGAAACCGGAGACCCAGTACTTC
CASSSTGMKPETQYF
>TRBJ2-3|13|NA|TRBV6-5|few
TGTGCCAGCAGTTACTCTGGGTCCGATACGCAGTATTTT
CASSYSGSDTQYF
>TRBJ2-3|15|NA|TRBV4-3|NA
TGCGCCAGCAGCCAAGAAGACCCTGAGGCAGATACGCAGTATTTT
CASSQEDPEADTQYF
>TRBJ2-3|13|NA|TRBV7-2|NA
TGTGCCAGCAGCCGCAGACAGCGAGATACGCAGTATTTT
CASSRRQRDTQYF
>TRBJ2-1|16|NA|TRBV27|few
TGTGCCAGCAGTTGGGGGTGGGACATCGGATACAATGAGCAGTTCTTC
CASSWGWDIGYNEQFF
>TRBJ1-1|15|NA|TRBV7-6|NA
TGTGCCAGCAGCTTAGTGGCTGGTTTGGGAACTGAAGCTTTCTTT
CASSLVAGLGTEAFF
>TRBJ1-1|10|NA|TRBV7-9|many
TGTGCCAGCAGCTTGGTAGAAGCTTTCTTT
CASSLVEAFF
>TRBJ2-5|12|NA|TRBV29-1|NA
TGCAGCGCTCAGGGCTTGGGAGAGACCCAGTACTTC
CSAQGLGETQYF
>TRBJ1-5|13|TRBD1|TRBV7-8|few
TGTGCCAGCAGCTGGGACAGGGATCAGCCCCAGCATTTT
CASSWDRDQPQHF
>TRBJ1-3|19|TRBD1|TRBV5-1|NA
TGCGCCAGCAGCTTAAACGAGCTTGGGACAGGGGGCTTTGGAAACACCATATATTTT
CASSLNELGTGGFGNTIYF
>TRBJ2-1|20|NA|TRBV7-9|NA
TGTGCCAGCAGCCTAAGAGGGAACGGGGGATACACCTTTTCATACAAGGGGCAGTTCTTC
CASSLRGNGGYTFSYKGQFF
>TRBJ2-3|13|NA|TRBV11-2|many
TGTGCCAGCAGCTCCTCATTGGAAGATACGCAGTATTTT
CASSSSLEDTQYF